These 26 T cell receptor beta chains were all obtained from the same sample, sequenced in a study of a mutant IDH1 vaccine in newly diagnosed glioma. TCRdb's table, derived via immunoSEQ multiplex PCR, lists solely in-frame clones and lacks some. The top ten clones hold around 5.4% of a sample with 45,000 to 60,000 clones, approximately 90% of them seen once. For these receptors, no antigen is known. Stated time point: week 35, safety follow-up. Vaccination comprised doses that each held 300 ug of mutant IDH1 20-mer peptide, plus topical imiquimod. The sample here was PBMCs, taken from a glioma patient whose treatment included an IDH1 peptide vaccine. These receptors all stem from a woman aged 40 to 50 with glioma.

This chain uses TRBV7-9 with TRBJ2-3, with D perhaps matching TRBD1 (6 bases). Germline CDR1 reads SEHNR; CDR2 reads FQNEAQ (reference sequence). This CDR3 region has 14 residues. The germline V and J ends were trimmed by 5 bases and 4 bases, with 13 bases remaining between them. The CDR3 DNA sequence: TGTGCCAGCAGCCGTACTACAGGGTCAGATACGCAGTATTTT. Protein: CASSRTTGSDTQYF.

This sequence joins TRBV6-6 and TRBJ1-1; 8 bases are a match to TRBD1. Germline values: CDR1 MNHNY, CDR2 SVGAGI (reference sequence). With 5 bases clipped from V and 1 base from J, the junction kept 6 bases outside the gene matches. CDR3 length: 15 amino acids. CDR3 amino acids: CASSHQGAGNTEAFF. As DNA, the CDR3 is TGTGCCAGCAGTCACCAGGGGGCCGGGAACACTGAAGCTTTCTTT.

The rearrangement joins TRBV6-6 to TRBJ2-3, with 7 nucleotides matching TRBD2. The CDR3 runs 16 residues. V shed 6 bases, J shed 0 bases, and the junction held 9 bases outside the gene matches. Per germline, CDR1 MNHNY and CDR2 SVGAGI (reference sequence). The CDR3 coding sequence is TGTGCCAGCAGAAATGAAAGACTAGCTAGCACAGATACGCAGTATTTT. It yields the protein CASRNERLASTDTQYF.

DNA of the CDR3: TGTGCCGGGCTACAGGACCCGCACAATGAGCAGTTCTTC. Translating it yields CAGLQDPHNEQFF. J is TRBJ2-1 and V is TRBV2; a possible D gene is TRBD1 (5 bases). Trimming took off 11 bases at V and 5 bases at J, with 16 bases between the two ends. Germline CDR1 is SNHLY and CDR2 is FYNNEI. This CDR3 has 13 amino acids.

The J gene is TRBJ2-3, the V gene TRBV5-3; 8 bases align to TRBD2. TRBV5-3 qualifies as an ORF whose function is uncertain. The CDR3 is 16 amino acids. Losses at the gene ends were 5 bases for V and 5 bases for J; bases not matched to a gene: 13. For the CDR3, the DNA is TGTGCCAGAAGGGGGAAACTAGCGGTATTCGGAGATACGCAGTATTTT. It translates to CARRGKLAVFGDTQYF.

The rearrangement links TRBV5-1 to TRBJ2-2, with D perhaps matching TRBD1 (5 bases). The CDR3 length is 15 residues. In germline, CDR1 is SGHRS, CDR2 YFSETQ. Trimming cost V 4 bases and J 6 bases, with 16 bases left between them. In DNA form, the CDR3 reads TGCGCCAGCAGCCCCGCAGGGCAGGATGCCGGGGAGCTGTTTTTT. Its translation: CASSPAGQDAGELFF.

The chain employs TRBV28 and TRBJ1-4; 9 bases match TRBD1. Trimming took 4 bases from V and 8 from J; bases not matched to a gene: 2. Germline V CDR1 and CDR2: MDHEN, SYDVKM. This CDR3 spans 13 amino acids. CDR3 amino acids: CASSWTGEEKLFF. CDR3 coding DNA: TGTGCCAGCAGTTGGACAGGGGAGGAAAAACTGTTTTTT.

The genes are TRBV14 and TRBJ2-3, with 8 bases identical to TRBD2. V lost 4 bases to trimming and J lost 2 bases; unmatched junction nucleotides: 8. CDR1 is SGHDN and CDR2 is FVKESK in the germline V gene. The CDR3 is made up of 16 amino acids. Written as DNA, the CDR3 is TGTGCCAGCAGCCTGAGGCGGGGGGTCAACACAGATACGCAGTATTTT. Its translation is CASSLRRGVNTDTQYF.

The J gene is TRBJ1-2, the V gene TRBV7-9; 8 bases fit TRBD1. The CDR3 covers 17 residues. Trimming at V came to 4 bases and at J to 2 bases, leaving 12 bases not matched to a gene. Germline assignment: CDR1 SEHNR and CDR2 FQNEAQ (reference sequence). The CDR3 loop is CASSSATGETENYGYTF. The CDR3 nucleotides read TGTGCCAGCAGCTCTGCGACAGGGGAAACCGAGAACTATGGCTACACCTTC.

In its sample, this clone was seen a few times. Other nucleotide sequences from this sample produce the same CDR3. This chain uses TRBV4-2 with TRBJ1-1; D is uncertain. The CDR3 is 14 residues long. Per germline, CDR1 LGHNA and CDR2 YNFKEQ. The V end lost 0 bases, the J end lost 0 bases, and 5 bases lay between the germline ends. The CDR3 sequence is CASSQDRLNTEAFF. The CDR3 region has the DNA TGTGCCAGCAGCCAAGATCGTCTGAACACTGAAGCTTTCTTT.

V is TRBV7-2 and J is TRBJ2-1; no clear D gene. Germline CDR1 SGHTA, CDR2 FQGNSA. Trimming cost V 4 bases and J 0 bases, with 7 bases left between them. This CDR3 comprises 14 residues. CDR3 in amino acids: CASSSRVSYNEQFF. As DNA, the CDR3 is TGTGCCAGCAGCTCACGAGTCTCCTACAATGAGCAGTTCTTC.

The J gene is TRBJ2-6, the V gene TRBV28; D remains unclear. The CDR3 extends over 14 amino acids. V gave up 6 bases and J gave up 4 bases, with 10 bases separating them. The germline V gene encodes CDR1 MDHEN and CDR2 SYDVKM. CDR3: CASRDGPGANVLTF. In DNA, the CDR3 is TGTGCCAGCAGAGACGGCCCCGGGGCCAACGTCCTGACTTTC.

This sequence joins TRBV9 and TRBJ2-4, with 9 bases matching TRBD1. Unmatched junction bases numbered 5, after V lost 0 bases and J lost 7 bases. The CDR3 length is 15 residues. The germline gives CDR1 SGDLS, CDR2 YYNGEE. DNA of the CDR3: TGTGCCAGCAGCGTAGATCAGACAGGGGGGAACATTCAGTACTTC. Amino acid sequence: CASSVDQTGGNIQYF.

The V call is TRBV5-6, the J call TRBJ2-2, with 10 bases fitting TRBD2. V lost 3 bases to trimming and J lost 7 bases; unmatched junction nucleotides: 3. CDR1 and CDR2 (germline): SGHDT, YYEEEE. CDR3 size: 14 residues. CDR3 nucleotides: TGTGCCAGCAGCTCTAGCGGGGGCTACGGGGAGCTGTTTTTT. Its translation is CASSSSGGYGELFF. The variable domain in full, with the rest retrieved from reference TRBV5-6 and TRBJ2-2, is DAGVTQSPTHLIKTRGQQVTLRCSPKSGHDTVSWYQQALGQGPQFIFQYYEEEERQRGNFPDRFSGHQFPNYSSELNVNALLLGDSALYLCASSSSGGYGELFFGEGSRLTVL.

The V gene is TRBV5-1, the J gene TRBJ2-3, with a tentative D call TRBD1 (7 bases). The CDR3 sequence is 14 residues long. V dropped 4 bases and J dropped 3 bases, with 12 bases sitting between them. The germline CDR1 and CDR2 sequences are SGHRS and YFSETQ. The CDR3 region is CASSDQGGTDTQYF. CDR3 DNA: TGCGCCAGCAGCGATCAGGGGGGTACAGATACGCAGTATTTT.

The chain joins TRBV6-1 to TRBJ1-1; perhaps TRBD1 as D (5 bases). V lost 5 bases and J 12 bases, leaving 22 bases between the germline ends. This CDR3 has 14 residues. Germline V gives CDR1 MNHNS, CDR2 SASEGT. The CDR3 loop is CASSLQGGGVGSFF. The CDR3 region has the DNA TGTGCCAGCAGTCTTCAAGGCGGGGGGGTTGGATCTTTCTTT.

J is TRBJ1-6 and V is TRBV28; 7 positions match TRBD1. V gave up 0 bases and J gave up 13 bases; unmatched junction bases: 9. Germline loops: CDR1 MDHEN, CDR2 SYDVKM. The CDR3 extends over 15 amino acids. The CDR3 protein is CASSLWDRTLRPLHF. The DNA for the CDR3 is TGTGCCAGCAGTTTATGGGACAGGACCTTAAGGCCCCTCCACTTT.

V gene TRBV21-1 combines with J gene TRBJ2-5; the table calls TRBD1, which could not be checked here. TRBV21-1 represents a pseudogene. The CDR3 covers 16 residues. CDR3 sequence reads: CASSNRGQLPSETQYF. The DNA of the CDR3 is TGTGCCAGCAGCAACCGGGGACAGCTTCCGTCGGAGACCCAGTACTTC.

This chain's CDR3 is CASSPRRPPGNTIYF. The CDR3 nucleotides read TGTGCCAGCAGCCCACGGAGGCCCCCTGGAAACACCATATATTTT. The rearrangement joins TRBV7-2 to TRBJ1-3; D call uncertain. Trimming shortened V by 5 bases and J by 2 bases, and 13 bases separated the two germline ends. The V gene's germline CDR1 is SGHTA and CDR2 FQGNSA. The CDR3 covers 15 residues.

The CDR3 nucleotides read TGTGCCAGCAGTGGGAGGACAGACGGAACTGAAGCTTTCTTT. Amino acids: CASSGRTDGTEAFF. The chain combines TRBV25-1 with TRBJ1-1; a possible D gene is TRBD1 (6 bases). The CDR3 runs 14 residues. Looked up from germline, CDR1 is MGHDK and CDR2 is SYGVNS. Trimming took 4 bases from V and 5 from J, leaving 14 bases between them.

The chain has TRBV13 and TRBJ2-7; possible D gene TRBD2, 6 bases. The ends were cut back, 1 base at V and 4 bases at J, with 8 bases in the middle. The CDR3 extends over 13 amino acids. The germline CDR1 and CDR2 sequences are PRHDT and FYEKMQ (reference sequence). This CDR3 reads CASSLEEGYEQYF. CDR3 sequence (DNA): TGTGCCAGCAGCTTAGAGGAGGGATACGAGCAGTACTTC.

Here the CDR3 reads CASSDSVVDRYGYTF. CDR3 DNA: TGTGCCAGCAGCGATAGCGTAGTGGACCGCTATGGCTACACCTTC. The V and J genes are TRBV5-5 and TRBJ1-2; D remains ambiguous. Trimming took off 4 bases at V and 4 bases at J, with 17 bases between the two ends. The germline V gene has CDR1 SGHKS and CDR2 YYEKEE (reference sequence). The length of the CDR3 is 15 residues.

The genes are TRBV5-1 and TRBJ2-7; 8 bases are shared with TRBD2. The V segment lost 4 bases and the J segment 3 bases; nucleotides outside the gene matches: 9. The CDR3 is 15 residues long. Germline CDR1 SGHRS, CDR2 YFSETQ. In nucleotides, the CDR3 is TGCGCCAGCAGCCTACAAGCGGGAGAGTACTACGAGCAGTACTTC. Translation: CASSLQAGEYYEQYF.

CDR3 in amino acids: CASSITDTQYF. In DNA, the CDR3 is TGTGCCAGCAGTATCACAGATACGCAGTATTTT. The chain has TRBV7-8 and TRBJ2-3; the D is unclear. Per germline, CDR1 SGHVS and CDR2 FQNEAQ. V was trimmed by 6 bases and J by 2 bases, leaving 3 bases between them. The CDR3 has 11 residues. Using reference TRBV7-8 and TRBJ2-3 for the parts outside the CDR3, the full variable domain is GAGVSQSPRYKVAKRGQDVALRCDPISGHVSLFWYQQALGQGPEFLTYFQNEAQLDKSGLPSDRFFAERPEGSVSTLKIQRTQQEDSAVYLCASSITDTQYFGPGTRLTVL.

CDR3 coding DNA: TGTGCCAGTAGTATAGGGTTCGGGACGGAGCACGCCTACGAGCAGTACTTC. It specifies CASSIGFGTEHAYEQYF. The genes are TRBV19 and TRBJ2-7; D is perhaps TRBD1 or TRBD2 (5 bases each). The CDR3 has 17 residues. The germline gives CDR1 LNHDA, CDR2 SQIVND (reference sequence). Trimming removed 1 base from V and 2 bases from J, with 18 bases in between.

V gene TRBV6-5 combines with J gene TRBJ1-4, with 8 bases aligning to TRBD1. CDR1 MNHEY and CDR2 SVGAGI come from the germline V gene. V lost 4 bases and J lost 7; bases outside the gene matches: 5. CDR3 length: 14 residues. The CDR3 loop reads CASSSRDRSEKLFF. The CDR3 nucleotides are TGTGCCAGCAGTTCCCGGGACAGGAGTGAAAAACTGTTTTTT.